Below, one T cell receptor (beta chain) is given with its context. What it binds is not known. This entry comes from a study of cytomegalovirus exposure and HLA in healthy donors. Findings of the study overall: The study put under 200 TCR beta chains on its list as cytomegalovirus-associated. A missense DCLRE1C variant was associated with V- and J-gene trimming of TCR beta chains in a later analysis, and an independent cohort replicated the association.

The germline CDR1 and CDR2 sequences are SGHRS and YFSETQ. Between the trimmed V and J ends, which lost 2 bases and 0 bases, there was a span of 9 bases. The CDR3 totals 15 residues. The PCR ran on 60 Vbeta and 13 Jbeta primers. Sequenced by immunoSEQ multiplex PCR; TCRdb stores in-frame clones only, minus some. The sample lists 200,000 to 250,000 clones; about 80% were seen once. The chain couples TRBV5-1 to TRBJ2-1; D remains unclear. The sequenced sample consisted of PBMCs. This sequence was found in a woman aged 55-75 years in good health and CMV-seropositive. In DNA form, the CDR3 reads TGCGCCAGCAGCTTTGGAGCGAGCTCCTACAATGAGCAGTTCTTC. Its translation is CASSFGASSYNEQFF.